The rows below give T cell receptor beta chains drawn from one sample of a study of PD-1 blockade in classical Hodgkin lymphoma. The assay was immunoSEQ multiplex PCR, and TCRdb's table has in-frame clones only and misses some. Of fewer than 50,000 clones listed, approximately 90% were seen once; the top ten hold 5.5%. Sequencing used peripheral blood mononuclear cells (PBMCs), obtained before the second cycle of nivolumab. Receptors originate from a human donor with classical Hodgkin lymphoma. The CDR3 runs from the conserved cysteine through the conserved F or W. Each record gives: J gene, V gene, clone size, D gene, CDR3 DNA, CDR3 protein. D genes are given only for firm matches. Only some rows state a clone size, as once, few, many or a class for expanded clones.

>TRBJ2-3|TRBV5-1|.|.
TGCGCCAGCAGCTTGGTGGGGACAGCGGGTCAGCGGGGTAGCACAGATACGCAGTATTTT
CASSLVGTAGQRGSTDTQYF
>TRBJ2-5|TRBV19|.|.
TGTGCCAGTAGAGCCGGCCCCGGTAGAGAGACCCAGTACTTC
CASRAGPGRETQYF
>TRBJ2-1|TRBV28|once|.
TGTGCCAGCAGTACAAAACACAGGGTCAATGAGCAGTTCTTC
CASSTKHRVNEQFF
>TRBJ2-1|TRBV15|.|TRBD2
TGTGCCACCAGCAGAGGCGGGCTCGGGACTAGCCACTACAATGAGCAGTTCTTC
CATSRGGLGTSHYNEQFF
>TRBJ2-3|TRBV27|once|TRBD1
TGTGCCAGCAGTCTCCGGGACAGGGGGCGTCTAGCGGGAGTATCAGATACGCAGTATTTT
CASSLRDRGRLAGVSDTQYF
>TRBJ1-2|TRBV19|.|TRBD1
TGTGCCAGTAGGCGACAGGGGGCCAACTATGGCTACACCTTC
CASRRQGANYGYTF
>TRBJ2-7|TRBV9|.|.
TGTGCCAGCAGCGTAGCTCAGTTGGGGTACGAGCAGTACTTC
CASSVAQLGYEQYF
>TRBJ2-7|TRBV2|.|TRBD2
TGTGCCAGCAGTGATGGACTAGTTTTCCCCCTTATGGAGCAGTACTTC
CASSDGLVFPLMEQYF
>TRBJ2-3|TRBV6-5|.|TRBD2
TGTGCCAGCAGCCCACCGGGGGGTTCTCCAGATACGCAGTATTTT
CASSPPGGSPDTQYF
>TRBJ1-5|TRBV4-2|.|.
TGTGCCAGCAGCCCCGAGGTGCCCCAGCATTTT
CASSPEVPQHF
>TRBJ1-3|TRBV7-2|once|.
TGTGCCAGCAGCTTAGGCGGGAACCGGGACACCATATATTTT
CASSLGGNRDTIYF
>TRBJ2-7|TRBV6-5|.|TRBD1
TGTGCCAGCAGTTACGTGGGGACAGGGTACTACGAGCAGTACTTC
CASSYVGTGYYEQYF
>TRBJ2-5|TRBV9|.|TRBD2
TGTGCCAGCAGCGTTAACCTAGCGGGAGATGAGGCCCAGTACTTC
CASSVNLAGDEAQYF
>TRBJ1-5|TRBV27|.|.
TGTGCCAGCAGTTCCCTAGCGGGGCAGCCCCAGCATTTT
CASSSLAGQPQHF
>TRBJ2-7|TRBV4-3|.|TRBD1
TGCGCCAGCAGCCAACAGACAGGGGTCTACGAGCAGTACTTC
CASSQQTGVYEQYF
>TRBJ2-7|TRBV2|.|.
TGTGCCAGCAGGGGGGCCTACGGGTTTACAAGGGACGAGCAGTACTTC
CASRGAYGFTRDEQYF
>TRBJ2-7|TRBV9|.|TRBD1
TGTGCCAGCAGCGGGAACCGGGACAGGGTAGGTGACGAGCAGTACTTC
CASSGNRDRVGDEQYF
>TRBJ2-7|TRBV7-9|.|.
TGTGCCAGCAGCTTAGTCGGGGTATTTGGAGGGGAACCCTACGAGCAGTACTTC
CASSLVGVFGGEPYEQYF
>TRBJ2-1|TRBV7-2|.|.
TGTGCCAGCAGCTTAGTTCGTCCTGATGAGCAGTTCTTC
CASSLVRPDEQFF
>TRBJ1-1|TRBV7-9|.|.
TGTGCCAGCAGCCGGCCTCCGATGAACACTGAAGCTTTCTTT
CASSRPPMNTEAFF
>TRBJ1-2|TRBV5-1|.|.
TGCGCCAGCAGCTTGGAAGGGTTGGGTGGCTACACCTTC
CASSLEGLGGYTF
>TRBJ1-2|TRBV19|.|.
TGTGCCAGTAGCCCCGGGACGGATTTCTATGGCTACACCTTC
CASSPGTDFYGYTF
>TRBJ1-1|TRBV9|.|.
TGTGCCAGCAGCGTAAGCGTTTTTCTGGAGGACACTGAAGCTTTCTTT
CASSVSVFLEDTEAFF
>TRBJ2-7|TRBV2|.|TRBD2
TGTGCCAGCAGCGGGGGGTTCTTCTACGAGCAGTACTTC
CASSGGFFYEQYF
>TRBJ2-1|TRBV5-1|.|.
TGCGCCAGCAGCTTGGTACAGGGAGGAGGAGAGCAGTTCTTC
CASSLVQGGGEQFF
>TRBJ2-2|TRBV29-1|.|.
TGCAGCGTTAACTACCGGGACTCCGGGGAGCTGTTTTTT
CSVNYRDSGELFF
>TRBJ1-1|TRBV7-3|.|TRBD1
TGTGCCAGCAGCCCGACGGGACAGAAGAACACTGAAGCTTTCTTT
CASSPTGQKNTEAFF
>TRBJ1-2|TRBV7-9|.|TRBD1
TGTGCCAGCAGCCCCCCGGGACAGGGGGTGAACTATGGCTACACCTTC
CASSPPGQGVNYGYTF
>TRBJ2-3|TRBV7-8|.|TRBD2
TGTGCCAGCAGCTTAGTGGGCGGGGGGGCGACAGATACGCAGTATTTT
CASSLVGGGATDTQYF
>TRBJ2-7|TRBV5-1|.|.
TGCGCCAGCAGCGCGCGCCAGGGGTTTGAGCAGTACTTC
CASSARQGFEQYF
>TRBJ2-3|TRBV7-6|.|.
TGTGCCAGCAGCTTAGCAACTACAGATACGCAGTATTTT
CASSLATTDTQYF
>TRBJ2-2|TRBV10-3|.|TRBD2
TGTGCCATCAGAAGGACTAGCGGGACAGGCACCGGGGAGCTGTTTTTT
CAIRRTSGTGTGELFF
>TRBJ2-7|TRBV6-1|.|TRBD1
TGTGCCAGCAGGAGGACAGGGGTCTACGAGCAGTACTTC
CASRRTGVYEQYF
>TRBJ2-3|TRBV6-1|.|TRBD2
TGTGCCAGCTCAGGGACTAGCGATAGCACAGATACGCAGTATTTT
CASSGTSDSTDTQYF
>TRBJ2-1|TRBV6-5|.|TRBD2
TGTGCCAGCAGCCCAAGAACGGGGGGGCTTGATGAGCAGTTCTTC
CASSPRTGGLDEQFF
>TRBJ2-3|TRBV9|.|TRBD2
TGTGCCAGCAGCGTGGGCGGGAGGGCCGGCGATACGCAGTATTTT
CASSVGGRAGDTQYF
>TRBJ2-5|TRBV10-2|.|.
TGCGCCAGCGCGATTTGGAGGAGGGAGGAGACCCAGTACTTC
CASAIWRREETQYF
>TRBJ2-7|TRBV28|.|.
TGTGCCAGCAGGAGAGGTCACTCCTACGAGCAGTACTTC
CASRRGHSYEQYF
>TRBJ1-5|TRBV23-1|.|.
TGCGCCAGCAGTCAATCTTGGACACCGACTAGCAATCAGCCCCAGCATTTT
CASSQSWTPTSNQPQHF
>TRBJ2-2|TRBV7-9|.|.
TGTGCCAGCAGCGCGATGACAGGCAGTCAAGGGACCGGGGAGCTGTTTTTT
CASSAMTGSQGTGELFF
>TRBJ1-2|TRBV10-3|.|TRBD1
TGTGCCATCAGTTCTGGCCCGGGACAGGAGAACTATGGCTACACCTTC
CAISSGPGQENYGYTF
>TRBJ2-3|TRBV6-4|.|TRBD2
TGTGCCAGCAGTGACGCGGGGGGGGCCACAGATACGCAGTATTTT
CASSDAGGATDTQYF
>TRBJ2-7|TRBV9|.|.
TGTGCCAGCAGCGTCGGTGATTGGGATTCCTACGAGCAGTACTTC
CASSVGDWDSYEQYF